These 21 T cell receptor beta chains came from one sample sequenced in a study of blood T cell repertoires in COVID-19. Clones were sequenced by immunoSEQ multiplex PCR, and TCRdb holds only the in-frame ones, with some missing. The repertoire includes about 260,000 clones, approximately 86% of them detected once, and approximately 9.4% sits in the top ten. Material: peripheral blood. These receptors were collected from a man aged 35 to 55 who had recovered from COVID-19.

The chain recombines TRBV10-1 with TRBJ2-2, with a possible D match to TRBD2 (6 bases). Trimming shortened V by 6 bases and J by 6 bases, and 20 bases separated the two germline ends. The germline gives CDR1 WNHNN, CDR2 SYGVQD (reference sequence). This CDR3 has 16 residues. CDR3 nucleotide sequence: TGCGCCAGCAGCCGGGGGAGTCTAAGGAGCGCCGGGGAGCTGTTTTTT. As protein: CASSRGSLRSAGELFF.

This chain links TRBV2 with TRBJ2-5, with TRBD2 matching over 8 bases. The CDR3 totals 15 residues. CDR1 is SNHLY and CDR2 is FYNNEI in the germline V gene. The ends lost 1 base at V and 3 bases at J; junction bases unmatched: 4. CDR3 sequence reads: CASSEVVRGEETQYF. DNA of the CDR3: TGTGCCAGCAGTGAAGTAGTGCGGGGGGAAGAGACCCAGTACTTC.

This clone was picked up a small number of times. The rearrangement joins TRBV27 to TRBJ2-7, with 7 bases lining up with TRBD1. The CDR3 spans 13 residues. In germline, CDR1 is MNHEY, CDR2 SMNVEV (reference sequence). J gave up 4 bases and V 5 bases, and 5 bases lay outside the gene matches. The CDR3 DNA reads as TGTGCCAGCAGTCCTTTGACAGGGTACGAGCAGTACTTC. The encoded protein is CASSPLTGYEQYF.

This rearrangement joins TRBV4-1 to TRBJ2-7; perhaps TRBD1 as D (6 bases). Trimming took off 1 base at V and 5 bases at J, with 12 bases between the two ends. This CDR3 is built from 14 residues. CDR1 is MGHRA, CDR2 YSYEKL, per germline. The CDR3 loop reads CASSQGGLGDEQYF. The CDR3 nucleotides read TGCGCCAGCAGCCAAGGGGGGCTTGGGGACGAGCAGTACTTC.

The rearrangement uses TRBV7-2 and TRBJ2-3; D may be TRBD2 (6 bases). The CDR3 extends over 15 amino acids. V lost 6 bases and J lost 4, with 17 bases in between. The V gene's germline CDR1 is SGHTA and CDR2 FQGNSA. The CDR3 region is CASSSRRGNADTQYF. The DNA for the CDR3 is TGTGCCAGCAGTTCACGGCGGGGAAACGCAGATACGCAGTATTTT.

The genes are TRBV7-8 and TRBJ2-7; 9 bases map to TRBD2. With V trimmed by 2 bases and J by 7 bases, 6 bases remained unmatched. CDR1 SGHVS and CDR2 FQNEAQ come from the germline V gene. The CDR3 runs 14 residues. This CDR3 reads CASSLKREALEQYF. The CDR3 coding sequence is TGTGCCAGCAGCTTAAAGCGGGAGGCCCTAGAGCAGTACTTC. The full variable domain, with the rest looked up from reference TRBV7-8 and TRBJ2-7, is GAGVSQSPRYKVAKRGQDVALRCDPISGHVSLFWYQQALGQGPEFLTYFQNEAQLDKSGLPSDRFFAERPEGSVSTLKIQRTQQEDSAVYLCASSLKREALEQYFGPGTRLTVT.

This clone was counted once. CDR3 sequence (DNA): TGTGCCAGCAGCACCCCCCGGGGGGTATTATGGGGCTACACCTTC. It is translated as CASSTPRGVLWGYTF. V is TRBV11-2 and J is TRBJ1-2, with D tentatively TRBD1 (5 bases). The CDR3 is 15 residues long. The ends were cut back, 5 bases at V and 8 bases at J, with 21 bases in the middle. Germline V gene lookup returns CDR1 SGHAT and CDR2 FQNNGV.

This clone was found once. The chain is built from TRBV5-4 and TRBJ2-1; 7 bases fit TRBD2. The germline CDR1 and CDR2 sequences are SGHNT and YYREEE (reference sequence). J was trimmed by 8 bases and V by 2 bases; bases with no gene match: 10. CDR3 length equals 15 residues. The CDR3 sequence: CASSFKAGEQDEQFF. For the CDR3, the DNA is TGTGCCAGCAGCTTTAAGGCGGGAGAGCAGGATGAGCAGTTCTTC.

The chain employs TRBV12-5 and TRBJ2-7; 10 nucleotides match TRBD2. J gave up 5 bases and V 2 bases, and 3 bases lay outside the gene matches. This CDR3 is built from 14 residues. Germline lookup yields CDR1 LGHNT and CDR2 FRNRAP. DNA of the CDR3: TGTGCTAGTGGTTTGATAGCGGGGGGCAACGAGCAGTACTTC. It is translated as CASGLIAGGNEQYF. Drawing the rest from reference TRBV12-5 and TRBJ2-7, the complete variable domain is DARVTQTPRHKVTEMGQEVTMRCQPILGHNTVFWYRQTMMQGLELLAYFRNRAPLDDSGMPKDRFSAEMPDATLATLKIQPSEPRDSAVYFCASGLIAGGNEQYFGPGTRLTVT.

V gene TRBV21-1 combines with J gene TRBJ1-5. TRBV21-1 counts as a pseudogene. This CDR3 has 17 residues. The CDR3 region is CASKGFGGGVQNQPQHF. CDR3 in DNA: TGTGCCAGCAAAGGGTTCGGAGGGGGGGTACAAAATCAGCCCCAGCATTTT.

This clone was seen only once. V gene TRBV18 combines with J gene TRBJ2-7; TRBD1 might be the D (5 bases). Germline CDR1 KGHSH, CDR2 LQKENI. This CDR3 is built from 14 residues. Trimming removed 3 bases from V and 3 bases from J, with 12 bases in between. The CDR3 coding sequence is TGTGCCAGCTCACCGACAGCGATACACTACGAGCAGTACTTC. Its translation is CASSPTAIHYEQYF.

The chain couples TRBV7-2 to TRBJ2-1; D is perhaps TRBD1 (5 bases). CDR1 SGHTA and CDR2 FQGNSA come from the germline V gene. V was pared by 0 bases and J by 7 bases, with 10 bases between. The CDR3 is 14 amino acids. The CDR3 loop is CASSLARVRNEQFF. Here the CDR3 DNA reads TGTGCCAGCAGCTTAGCCAGGGTAAGGAATGAGCAGTTCTTC.

The CDR3 loop is CASSSSGVWEQYF. DNA of the CDR3: TGTGCCAGCAGCTCCTCAGGGGTATGGGAGCAGTACTTC. The chain is built from TRBV7-2 and TRBJ2-7, with a possible D match to TRBD1 (6 bases). Germline CDR1 and CDR2: SGHTA and FQGNSA. Trimming took 4 bases from V and 7 from J, leaving 14 bases between them. This CDR3 has 13 amino acids.

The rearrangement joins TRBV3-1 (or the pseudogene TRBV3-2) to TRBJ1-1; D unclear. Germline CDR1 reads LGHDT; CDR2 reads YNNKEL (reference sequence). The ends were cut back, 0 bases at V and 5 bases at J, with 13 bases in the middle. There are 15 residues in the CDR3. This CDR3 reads CASSQDLRPGTEAFF. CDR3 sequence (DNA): TGTGCCAGCAGCCAAGATTTGAGGCCGGGGACTGAAGCTTTCTTT.

CDR3 sequence: CASSPRYDNEQFF. The DNA of the CDR3 is TGTGCCAGCAGTCCCAGGTACGACAATGAGCAGTTCTTC. The gene calls are TRBV2 and TRBJ2-1; D is unresolved. The V gene lost 5 bases and the J gene lost 5 bases, with 10 bases spanning the gap. CDR3 length: 13 amino acids. Per the germline V gene, CDR1 is SNHLY and CDR2 is FYNNEI. The full variable domain, with the rest looked up from reference TRBV2 and TRBJ2-1, is EPEVTQTPSHQVTQMGQEVILRCVPISNHLYFYWYRQILGQKVEFLVSFYNNEISEKSEIFDDQFSVERPDGSNFTLKIRSTKLEDSAMYFCASSPRYDNEQFFGPGTRLTVL.

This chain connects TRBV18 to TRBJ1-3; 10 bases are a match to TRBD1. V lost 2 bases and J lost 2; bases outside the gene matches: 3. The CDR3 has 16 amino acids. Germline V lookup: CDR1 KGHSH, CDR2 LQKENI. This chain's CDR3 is CASSPSGQGAGNTIYF. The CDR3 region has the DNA TGTGCCAGCTCACCATCTGGACAGGGGGCTGGAAACACCATATATTTT.

CDR3 sequence reads: CASSLGGTGANYEQYF. The CDR3 nucleotides read TGTGCCAGCAGCCTAGGGGGGACAGGGGCGAATTACGAGCAGTACTTC. The chain uses TRBV27 and TRBJ2-7, with TRBD1 matching over 10 bases. Germline assignment: CDR1 MNHEY and CDR2 SMNVEV (reference sequence). CDR3 size: 16 residues. V trimming: 6 bases; J trimming: 4 bases; junction bases outside the gene matches: 12.

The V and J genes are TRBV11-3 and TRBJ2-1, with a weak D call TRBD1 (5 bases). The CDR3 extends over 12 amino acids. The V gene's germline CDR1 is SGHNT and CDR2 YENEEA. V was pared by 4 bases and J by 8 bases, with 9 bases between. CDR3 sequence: CASSYLGDEQFF. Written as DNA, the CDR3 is TGTGCCAGCAGCTACCTAGGGGATGAGCAGTTCTTC.

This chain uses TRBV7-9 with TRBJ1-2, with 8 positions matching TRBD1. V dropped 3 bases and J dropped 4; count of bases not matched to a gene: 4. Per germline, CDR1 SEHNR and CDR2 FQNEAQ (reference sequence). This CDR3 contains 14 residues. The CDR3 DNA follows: TGTGCCAGCAGCTTGGAGCAGGGGGCCTATGGCTACACCTTC. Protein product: CASSLEQGAYGYTF.

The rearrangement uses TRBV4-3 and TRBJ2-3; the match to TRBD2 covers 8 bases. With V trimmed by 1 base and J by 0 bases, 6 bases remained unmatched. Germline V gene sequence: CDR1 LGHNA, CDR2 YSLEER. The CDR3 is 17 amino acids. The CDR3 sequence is CASSQGTSIPSTDTQYF. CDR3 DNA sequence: TGCGCCAGCAGCCAAGGGACTAGCATCCCTAGCACAGATACGCAGTATTTT.

CDR3 DNA sequence: TGTGCCAGCAGATACCCCCGGGACAGGGTAAATGAGCAGTTCTTC. Encoded protein: CASRYPRDRVNEQFF. The chain is built from TRBV6-2 or TRBV6-3 and TRBJ2-1; 9 positions agree with TRBD1. Germline-derived CDR1 and CDR2 are MNHEY and SVGEGT. With 6 bases clipped from V and 7 bases from J, the junction kept 10 bases outside the gene matches. The CDR3 loop spans 15 amino acids.